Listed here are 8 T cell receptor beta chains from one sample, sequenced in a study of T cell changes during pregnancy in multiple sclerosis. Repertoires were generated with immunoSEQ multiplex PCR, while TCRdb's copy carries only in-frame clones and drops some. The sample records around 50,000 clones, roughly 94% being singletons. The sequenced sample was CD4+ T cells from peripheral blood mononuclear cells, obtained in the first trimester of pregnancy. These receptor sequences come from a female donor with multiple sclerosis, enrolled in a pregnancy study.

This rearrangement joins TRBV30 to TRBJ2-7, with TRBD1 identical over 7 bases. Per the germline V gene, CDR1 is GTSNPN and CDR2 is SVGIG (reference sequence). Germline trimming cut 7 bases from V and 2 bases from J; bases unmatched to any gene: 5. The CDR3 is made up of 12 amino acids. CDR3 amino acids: CASGTVTYEQYF. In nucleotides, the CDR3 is TGTGCCTCCGGGACAGTTACCTACGAGCAGTACTTC.

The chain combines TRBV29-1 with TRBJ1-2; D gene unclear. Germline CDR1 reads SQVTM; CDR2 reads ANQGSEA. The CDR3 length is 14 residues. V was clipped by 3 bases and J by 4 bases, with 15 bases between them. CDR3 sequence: CSVELPERAYGYTF. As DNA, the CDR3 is TGCAGCGTTGAGCTACCGGAGAGAGCCTATGGCTACACCTTC.

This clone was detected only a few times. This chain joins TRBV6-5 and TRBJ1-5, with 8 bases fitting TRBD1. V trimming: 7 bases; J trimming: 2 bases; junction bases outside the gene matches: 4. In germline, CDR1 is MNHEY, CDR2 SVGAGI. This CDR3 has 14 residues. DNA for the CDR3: TGTGCCAGCACCCCAGGGGGCGGCAATCAGCCCCAGCATTTT. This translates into CASTPGGGNQPQHF.

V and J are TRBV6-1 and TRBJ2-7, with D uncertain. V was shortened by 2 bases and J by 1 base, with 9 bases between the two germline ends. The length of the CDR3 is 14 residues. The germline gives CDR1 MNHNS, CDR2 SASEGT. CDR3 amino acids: CASSEHGQSYEQYF. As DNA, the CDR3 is TGTGCCAGCAGTGAACATGGCCAGTCCTACGAGCAGTACTTC.

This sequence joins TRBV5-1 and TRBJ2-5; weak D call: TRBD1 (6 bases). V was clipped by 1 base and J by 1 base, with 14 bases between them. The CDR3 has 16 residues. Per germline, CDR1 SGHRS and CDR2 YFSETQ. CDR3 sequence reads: CASSLIGGAVQETQYF. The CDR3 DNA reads TGCGCCAGCAGCTTGATTGGGGGCGCAGTCCAAGAGACCCAGTACTTC.

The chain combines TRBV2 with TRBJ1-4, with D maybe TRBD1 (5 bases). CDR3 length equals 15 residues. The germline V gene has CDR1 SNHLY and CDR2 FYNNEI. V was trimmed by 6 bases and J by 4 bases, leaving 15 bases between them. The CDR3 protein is CASSPRQTVNEKLFF. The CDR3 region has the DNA TGTGCCAGCAGCCCACGACAGACCGTTAATGAAAAACTGTTTTTT.

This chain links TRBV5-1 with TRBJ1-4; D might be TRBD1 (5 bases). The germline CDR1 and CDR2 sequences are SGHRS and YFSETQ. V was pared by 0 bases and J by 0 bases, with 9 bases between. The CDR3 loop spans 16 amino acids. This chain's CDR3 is CASSLGVQATNEKLFF. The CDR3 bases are TGCGCCAGCAGCTTGGGGGTACAGGCAACTAATGAAAAACTGTTTTTT.

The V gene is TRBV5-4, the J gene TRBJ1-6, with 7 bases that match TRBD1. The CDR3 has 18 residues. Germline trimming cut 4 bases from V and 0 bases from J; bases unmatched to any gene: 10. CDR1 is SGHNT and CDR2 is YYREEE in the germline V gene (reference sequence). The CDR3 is CASSPGPGGSSYNSPLHF. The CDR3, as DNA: TGTGCCAGCAGCCCAGGGCCAGGGGGTTCCTCCTATAATTCACCCCTCCACTTT.